This section outlines one TCR beta chain sequence together with its context. These data originate in a study of T cell responses to AZD1222 COVID-19 vaccine. The germline gives CDR1 LNHDA, CDR2 SQIVND (reference sequence). Trimming stripped 6 bases from V and 1 base from J, with 9 bases between. CDR3 size: 13 residues. The method was immunoSEQ multiplex PCR; TCRdb's version includes in-frame clones alone and lacks a portion of them. Of fewer than 130,000 clones in the sample, about 93% are singletons; the top ten hold roughly 2%. The V and J genes are TRBV19 and TRBJ2-5; the D is unclear. The starting material was peripheral blood, obtained on day 0 of AZD1222 vaccination. This receptor was obtained from an adult in good health. The CDR3 sequence is CASSESAQETQYF. The CDR3 DNA reads TGTGCCAGTAGCGAAAGCGCCCAAGAGACCCAGTACTTC.